The clone carrying this T cell receptor beta chain was counted once. The antigen is not known. Clones were sequenced by immunoSEQ multiplex PCR, and TCRdb holds only the in-frame ones, with some missing. The sample lists some 1,900,000 clones, approximately 95% occurring once. V lost 0 bases to trimming and J lost 3 bases; unmatched junction nucleotides: 6. The germline V gene encodes CDR1 SGHRS and CDR2 YFSETQ. This CDR3 is built from 15 residues. Naive CD8 cells lacked CD45RO and underwent positive selection for CCR7, leaving out terminally differentiated effector memory CD45RA+ cells. The sample is drawn from a study of shared clonotypes between healthy human individuals. Study in general: Participating donors consisted of a couple of women and a few men aged 18 to 49. Findings and limits, study-wide: Tissues were not sampled, only blood, and their repertoires likely differ. The expectation was that sequencing depth would affect clonotype sharing among donors.

This receptor was identified in a man younger than 35 in good health. Specimen: naive CD8+ T cells sorted from blood. The rearrangement links TRBV5-1 to TRBJ2-7; 7 positions match TRBD1. In DNA form, the CDR3 reads TGCGCCAGCAGCTTGGACCATCCAGGGGGCTACGAGCAGTACTTC. It codes for CASSLDHPGGYEQYF.